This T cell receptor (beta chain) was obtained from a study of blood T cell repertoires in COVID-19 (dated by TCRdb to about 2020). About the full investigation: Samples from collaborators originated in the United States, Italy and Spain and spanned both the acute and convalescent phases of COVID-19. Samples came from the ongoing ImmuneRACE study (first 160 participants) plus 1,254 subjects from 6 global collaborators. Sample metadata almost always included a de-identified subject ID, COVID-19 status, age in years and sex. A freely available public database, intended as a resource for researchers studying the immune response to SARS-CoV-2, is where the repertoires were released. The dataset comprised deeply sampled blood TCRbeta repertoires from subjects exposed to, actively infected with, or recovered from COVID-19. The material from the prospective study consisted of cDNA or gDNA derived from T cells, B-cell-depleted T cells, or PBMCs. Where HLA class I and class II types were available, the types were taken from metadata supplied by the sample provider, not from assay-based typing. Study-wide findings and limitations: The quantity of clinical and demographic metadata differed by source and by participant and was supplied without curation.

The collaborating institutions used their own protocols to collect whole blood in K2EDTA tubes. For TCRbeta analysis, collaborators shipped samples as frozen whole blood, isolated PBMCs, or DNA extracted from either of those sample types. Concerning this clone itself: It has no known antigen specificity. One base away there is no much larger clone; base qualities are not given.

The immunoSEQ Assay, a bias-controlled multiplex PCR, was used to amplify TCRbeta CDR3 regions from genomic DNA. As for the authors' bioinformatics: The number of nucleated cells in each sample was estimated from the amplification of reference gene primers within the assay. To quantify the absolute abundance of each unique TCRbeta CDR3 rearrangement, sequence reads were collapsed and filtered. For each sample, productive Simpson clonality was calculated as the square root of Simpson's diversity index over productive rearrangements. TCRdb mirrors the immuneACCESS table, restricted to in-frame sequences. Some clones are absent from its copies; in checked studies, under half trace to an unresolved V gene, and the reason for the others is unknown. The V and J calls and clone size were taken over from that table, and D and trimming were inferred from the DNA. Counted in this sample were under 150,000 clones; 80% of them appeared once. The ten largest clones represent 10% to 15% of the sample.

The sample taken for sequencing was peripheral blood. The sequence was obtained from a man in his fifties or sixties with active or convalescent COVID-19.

The CDR3 in this case is CASSPEGGTDTQYF. The base sequence is TGTGCCAGCAGCCCCGAGGGGGGGACGGATACGCAGTATTTT. Recombination connected TRBV3-1 (or the pseudogene TRBV3-2) to TRBJ2-3, with TRBD2 perhaps the D gene, on 7 matching bases. V sheds 4 bases and J sheds 6 bases, leaving 14 bases between their ends. The CDR3 covers 14 residues, taking in both the cysteine and the phenylalanine. Only CDR3 DNA is held: 42 bases, read in frame from base 1. The germline V gene (reference sequence) yields LGHDT for CDR1 and YNNKEL for CDR2.